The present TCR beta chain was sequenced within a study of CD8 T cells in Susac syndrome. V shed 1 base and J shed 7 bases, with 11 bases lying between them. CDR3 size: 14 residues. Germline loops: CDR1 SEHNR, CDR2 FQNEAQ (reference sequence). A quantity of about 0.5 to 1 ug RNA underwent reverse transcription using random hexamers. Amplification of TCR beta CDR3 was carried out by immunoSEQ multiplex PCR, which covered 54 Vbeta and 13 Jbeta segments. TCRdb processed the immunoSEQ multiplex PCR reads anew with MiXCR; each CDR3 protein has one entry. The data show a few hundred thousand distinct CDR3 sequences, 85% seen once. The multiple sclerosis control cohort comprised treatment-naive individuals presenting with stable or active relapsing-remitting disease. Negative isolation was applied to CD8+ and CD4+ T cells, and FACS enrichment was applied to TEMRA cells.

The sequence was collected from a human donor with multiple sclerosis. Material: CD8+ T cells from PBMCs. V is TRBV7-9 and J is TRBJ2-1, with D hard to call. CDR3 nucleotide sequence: TGTGCCAGCAGCTTAGGATTCGGTGCGAATGAGCAGTTCTTC. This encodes CASSLGFGANEQFF.